This T cell receptor beta chain came from a study of blood T cells in healthy people across ages. Turning to the study itself: Template switching picked up about one barcoded beta molecule for each two T cells.

Of note for this clonotype: Its matching antigen is unknown.

The use of a sample-barcoded 5' primer and a J-beta primer mix characterized a second PCR of about 7 to 12 cycles. Each cDNA molecule, via a template-switch adaptor with 12 random nucleotides, was tagged. TCRdb itself ran the 5' RACE reads through MiXCR, one entry per CDR3 protein. This table holds 1.5 million to 2 million distinct CDR3 sequences, about two fifths found once. PBMCs numbering at least 6 million were isolated per sample. Germline values: CDR1 SEHNR, CDR2 FQNEAQ (reference sequence). V lost 5 bases to trimming and J lost 9 bases, with 22 bases between them. The CDR3 extends over 15 amino acids. Study-wide results and limits: Whereas aged donors had fewer naive CD4+ cells, long-lived donors had more of them and higher diversity.

This receptor was obtained from a human donor in good health. V usage is TRBV7-9 and J usage is TRBJ1-1, with D possibly matching TRBD1 (6 bases). Material: blood. CDR3 DNA sequence: TGTGCCAGCAGCCTCGGGGGACGGGGGGGCCGGAAAGCTTTCTTT. It translates to CASSLGGRGGRKAFF.